One and the same sample provided the 10 T cell receptor beta chains below, sequenced in a study of blood T cells in healthy people across ages. Sample-barcoded 5' priming and a J-beta primer mix drove a second PCR of 7 to 11 cycles. TCRdb re-analysed the 5' RACE reads in MiXCR, keeping a single row per CDR3 protein. The sample has about 1,400,000 distinct CDR3 sequences; around two fifths are singletons. The sequenced material came from blood. The receptors shown here come from a young woman in good health.

The chain couples TRBV7-2 to TRBJ2-5; D call uncertain. Trimming cost V 8 bases and J 0 bases, with 16 bases left between them. From germline, CDR1 is SGHTA and CDR2 FQGNSA. This CDR3 spans 15 amino acids. CDR3 sequence (DNA): TGTGCCAGCCGAAACCCTCACAAGTACCAAGAGACCCAGTACTTC. It codes for CASRNPHKYQETQYF.

A word on this clonotype: Relative to the germline gene, one junction end is altered; a read error may explain this. The gene calls are TRBV11-2 and TRBJ2-7; 8 nucleotides match TRBD1. Germline V lookup: CDR1 SGHAT, CDR2 FQNNGV. This CDR3 comprises 16 residues. The CDR3 sequence: CASSLDLQGARYEQYF. DNA of the CDR3: TGTGCCAGCAGTTTAGATCTCCAGGGGGCACGGTACGAGCAGTACTTC. The full variable domain, in which reference TRBV11-2 and TRBJ2-7 provide the parts outside the CDR3, is EAGVAQSPRYKIIEKRQSVAFWCNPISGHATLYWYQQILGQGPKLLIQFQNNGVVDDSQLPKDRFSAERLKGVDSTLKIQPAKLEDSAVYLCASSLDLQGARYEQYFGPGTRLTVT.

The chain recombines TRBV10-3 with TRBJ1-1; 10 nucleotides agree with TRBD1. Germline V gene lookup returns CDR1 ENHRY and CDR2 SYGVKD. V lost 10 bases, J lost 1 base, and 12 bases stayed unmatched. This CDR3 spans 16 amino acids. CDR3 protein: CATLQTGGYSNTEAFF. The CDR3 DNA follows: TGTGCCACCCTTCAGACAGGGGGCTACTCGAACACTGAAGCTTTCTTT.

This chain links TRBV25-1 with TRBJ2-1; possibly TRBD2 for D (5 bases). V lost 0 bases and J lost 9, with 12 bases in between. The CDR3 extends over 14 amino acids. Germline V gives CDR1 MGHDK, CDR2 SYGVNS. The CDR3 nucleotides read TGTGCCAGCAGTGAATATGTGGGTGGAGGTGAGCAGTTCTTC. This translates into CASSEYVGGGEQFF.

The CDR3 DNA is TGTGCCAGCAGCTTAGTTGGGGCAGGGAGCTATGGCTACACCTTC. Protein product: CASSLVGAGSYGYTF. The rearrangement joins TRBV7-9 to TRBJ1-2, with TRBD1 as a possible D gene (5 bases). The V gene lost 1 base and the J gene lost 4 bases, with 13 bases spanning the gap. The CDR3 loop spans 15 amino acids. Looked up from germline, CDR1 is SEHNR and CDR2 is FQNEAQ (reference sequence). Looking up the rest from reference TRBV7-9 and TRBJ1-2 gives the full variable domain: DTGVSQNPRHKITKRGQNVTFRCDPISEHNRLYWYRQTLGQGPEFLTYFQNEAQLEKSRLLSDRFSAERPKGSFSTLEIQRTEQGDSAMYLCASSLVGAGSYGYTFGSGTRLTVV.

CDR3: CASSYSRLAGVYEQYF. CDR3 bases: TGTGCCAGCAGTTACTCCCGACTAGCGGGAGTCTACGAGCAGTACTTC. The chain has TRBV6-6 and TRBJ2-7; 12 bases are shared with TRBD2. After removal of 0 bases from V and 3 bases from J, the junction contained 3 bases not matched to a gene. Germline CDR1 reads MNHNY; CDR2 reads SVGAGI (reference sequence). This CDR3 region has 16 residues.

J is TRBJ2-7 and V is TRBV5-1; possibly TRBD1 for D (6 bases). Germline lookup yields CDR1 SGHRS and CDR2 YFSETQ. Trimming removed 4 bases from V and 5 bases from J, with 13 bases in between. The CDR3 is made up of 13 amino acids. This CDR3 reads CASSMGAFHEQYF. The CDR3 coding sequence is TGCGCCAGCAGCATGGGGGCTTTCCACGAGCAGTACTTC.

The chain has TRBV20-1 and TRBJ2-3; the match to TRBD2 covers 8 bases. The CDR3 totals 15 residues. CDR1 DFQATT and CDR2 SNEGSKA come from the germline V gene (reference sequence). V lost 3 bases, J lost 2 bases, and 7 bases stayed unmatched. The CDR3 DNA is TGCAGTGCTAGTCCGGCGGGAGGCACCACAGATACGCAGTATTTT. This translates into CSASPAGGTTDTQYF.

V is TRBV12-3 or TRBV12-4 and J is TRBJ1-2; possible D gene TRBD1, 6 bases. There are 14 residues in the CDR3. Trimming stripped 5 bases from V and 12 bases from J, with 22 bases between. The chain's CDR3 is CASSLDTNPGGHTF. The CDR3 DNA is TGTGCCAGCAGTCTCGACACCAACCCGGGGGGCCACACCTTC.

This clonotype came up once. The chain carries TRBV3-1 and TRBJ1-2, with D tentatively TRBD1 (5 bases). This CDR3 spans 13 amino acids. Trimming left V 4 bases short and J 8 bases short, with 14 bases between. Germline lookup yields CDR1 LGHDT and CDR2 YNNKEL (reference sequence). CDR3 residues: CASSRGTSGGYTF. CDR3 nucleotides: TGTGCCAGCAGCCGAGGGACCTCGGGAGGCTACACCTTC.